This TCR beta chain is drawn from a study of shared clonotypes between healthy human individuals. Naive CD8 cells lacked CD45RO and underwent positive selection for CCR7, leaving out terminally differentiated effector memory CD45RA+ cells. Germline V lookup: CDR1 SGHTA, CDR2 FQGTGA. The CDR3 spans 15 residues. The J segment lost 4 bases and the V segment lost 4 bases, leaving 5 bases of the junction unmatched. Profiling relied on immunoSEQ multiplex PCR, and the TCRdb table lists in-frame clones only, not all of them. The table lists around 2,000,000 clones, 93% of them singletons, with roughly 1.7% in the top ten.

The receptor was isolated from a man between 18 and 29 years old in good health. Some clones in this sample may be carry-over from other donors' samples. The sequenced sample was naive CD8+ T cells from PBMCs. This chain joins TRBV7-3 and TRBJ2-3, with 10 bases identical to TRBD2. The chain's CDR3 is CASSSRSGGADTQYF. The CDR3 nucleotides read TGTGCCAGCAGCTCGCGCAGCGGGGGGGCAGATACGCAGTATTTT.